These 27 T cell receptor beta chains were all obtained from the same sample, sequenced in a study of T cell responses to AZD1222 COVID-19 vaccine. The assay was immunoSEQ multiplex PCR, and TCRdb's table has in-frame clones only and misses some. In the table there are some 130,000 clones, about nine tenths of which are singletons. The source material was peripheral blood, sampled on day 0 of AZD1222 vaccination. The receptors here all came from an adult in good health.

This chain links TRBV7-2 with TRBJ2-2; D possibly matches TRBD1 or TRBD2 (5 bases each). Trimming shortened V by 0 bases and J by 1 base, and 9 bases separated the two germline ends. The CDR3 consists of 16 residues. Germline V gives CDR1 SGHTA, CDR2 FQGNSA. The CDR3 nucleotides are TGTGCCAGCAGCTTAGCAGGGACGGGGAACACCGGGGAGCTGTTTTTT. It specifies CASSLAGTGNTGELFF.

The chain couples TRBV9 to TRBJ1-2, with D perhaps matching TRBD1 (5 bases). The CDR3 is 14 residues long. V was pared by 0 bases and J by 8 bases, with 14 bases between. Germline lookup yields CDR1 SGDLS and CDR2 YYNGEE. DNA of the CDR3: TGTGCCAGCAGCGTAGCCCAGACCCGGGGCGGCTACACCTTC. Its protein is CASSVAQTRGGYTF.

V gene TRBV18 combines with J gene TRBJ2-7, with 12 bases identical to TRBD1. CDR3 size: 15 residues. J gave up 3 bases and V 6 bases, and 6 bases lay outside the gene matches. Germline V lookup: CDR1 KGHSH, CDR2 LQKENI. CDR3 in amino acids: CASSPGTGGIYEQYF. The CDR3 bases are TGTGCCAGCTCGCCAGGGACAGGGGGCATCTACGAGCAGTACTTC.

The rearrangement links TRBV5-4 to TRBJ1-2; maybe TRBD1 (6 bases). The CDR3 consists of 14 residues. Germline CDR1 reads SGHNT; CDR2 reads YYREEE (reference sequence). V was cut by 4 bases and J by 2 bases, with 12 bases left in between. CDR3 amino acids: CASSLPGGNYGYTF. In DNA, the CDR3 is TGTGCCAGCAGCCTGCCGGGGGGCAACTATGGCTACACCTTC.

CDR3 in amino acids: CASSLPGFRTAPYEQYF. As DNA, the CDR3 is TGTGCCAGCAGTTTACCTGGGTTTCGGACAGCCCCCTACGAGCAGTACTTC. This chain joins TRBV28 and TRBJ2-7; TRBD1 might be the D (6 bases). The germline gives CDR1 MDHEN, CDR2 SYDVKM. V dropped 2 bases and J dropped 2 bases, with 19 bases sitting between them. CDR3 size: 17 residues.

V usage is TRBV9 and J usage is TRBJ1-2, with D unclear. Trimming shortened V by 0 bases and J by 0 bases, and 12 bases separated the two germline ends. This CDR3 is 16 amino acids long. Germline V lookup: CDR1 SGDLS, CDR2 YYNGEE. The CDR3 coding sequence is TGTGCCAGCAGCGTAGAGCCTGGGCAGACTAACTATGGCTACACCTTC. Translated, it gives CASSVEPGQTNYGYTF.

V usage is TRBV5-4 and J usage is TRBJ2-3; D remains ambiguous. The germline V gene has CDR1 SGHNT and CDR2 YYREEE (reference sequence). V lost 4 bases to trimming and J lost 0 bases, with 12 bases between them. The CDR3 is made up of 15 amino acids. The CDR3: CASSQEIISTDTQYF. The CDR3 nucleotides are TGTGCCAGCAGCCAGGAGATAATTAGCACAGATACGCAGTATTTT. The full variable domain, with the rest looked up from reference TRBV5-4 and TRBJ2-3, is ETGVTQSPTHLIKTRGQQVTLRCSSQSGHNTVSWYQQALGQGPQFIFQYYREEENGRGNFPPRFSGLQFPNYSSELNVNALELDDSALYLCASSQEIISTDTQYFGPGTRLTVL.

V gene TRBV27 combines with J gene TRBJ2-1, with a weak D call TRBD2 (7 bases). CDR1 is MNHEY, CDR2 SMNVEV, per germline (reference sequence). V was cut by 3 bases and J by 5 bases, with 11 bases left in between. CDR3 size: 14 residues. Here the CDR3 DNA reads TGTGCCAGCAGTTTCGGGGGGCCCCACAATGAGCAGTTCTTC. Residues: CASSFGGPHNEQFF.

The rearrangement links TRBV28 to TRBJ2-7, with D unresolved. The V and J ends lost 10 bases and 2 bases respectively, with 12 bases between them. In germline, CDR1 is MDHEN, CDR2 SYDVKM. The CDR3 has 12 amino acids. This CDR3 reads CATLSSTYEQYF. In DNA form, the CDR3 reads TGTGCCACTTTATCGAGCACCTACGAGCAGTACTTC.

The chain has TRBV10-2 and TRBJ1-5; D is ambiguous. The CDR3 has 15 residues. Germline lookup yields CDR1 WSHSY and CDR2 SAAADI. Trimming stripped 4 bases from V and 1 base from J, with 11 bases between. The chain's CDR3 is CASSVGDVSNQPQHF. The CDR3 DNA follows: TGCGCCAGCAGTGTTGGGGATGTGAGCAATCAGCCCCAGCATTTT.

Here the CDR3 DNA reads TGTGCCAGTAGTATAAAGGGTCGGAACTATGGCTACACCTTC. Translated: CASSIKGRNYGYTF. The gene calls are TRBV19 and TRBJ1-2; D is undetermined. CDR1 LNHDA and CDR2 SQIVND come from the germline V gene (reference sequence). This CDR3 spans 14 amino acids. Trimming left V 2 bases short and J 2 bases short, with 9 bases between.

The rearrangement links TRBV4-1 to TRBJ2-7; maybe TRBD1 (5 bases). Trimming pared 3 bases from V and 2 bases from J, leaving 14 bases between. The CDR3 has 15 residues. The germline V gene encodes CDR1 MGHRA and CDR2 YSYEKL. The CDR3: CASSQQGRTPYEQYF. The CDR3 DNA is TGCGCCAGCAGCCAGCAGGGCAGGACCCCCTACGAGCAGTACTTC.

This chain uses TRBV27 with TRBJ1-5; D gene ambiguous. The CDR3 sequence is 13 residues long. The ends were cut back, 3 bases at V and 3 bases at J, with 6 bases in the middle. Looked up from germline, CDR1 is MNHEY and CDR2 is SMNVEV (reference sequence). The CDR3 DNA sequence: TGTGCCAGCAGTTTTCGCACCAATCAGCCCCAGCATTTT. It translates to CASSFRTNQPQHF.

CDR3 nucleotide sequence: TGTGCCAGCTCACCACAGGGAAACAATGAGCAGTTCTTC. Protein sequence: CASSPQGNNEQFF. V is TRBV18 and J is TRBJ2-1; no clear D gene. This CDR3 comprises 13 residues. CDR1 and CDR2 from the germline V gene are KGHSH and LQKENI. V lost 1 base to trimming and J lost 5 bases, with 6 bases between them.

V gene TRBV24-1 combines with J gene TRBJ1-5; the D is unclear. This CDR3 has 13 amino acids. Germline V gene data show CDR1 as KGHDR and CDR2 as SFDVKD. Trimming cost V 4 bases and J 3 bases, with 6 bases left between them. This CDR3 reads CATSDRLNQPQHF. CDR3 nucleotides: TGTGCCACCAGTGACAGACTCAATCAGCCCCAGCATTTT.

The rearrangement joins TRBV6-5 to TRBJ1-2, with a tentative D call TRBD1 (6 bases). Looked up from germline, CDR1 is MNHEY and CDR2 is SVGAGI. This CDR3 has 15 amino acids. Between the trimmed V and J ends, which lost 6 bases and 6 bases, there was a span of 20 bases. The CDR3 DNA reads TGTGCCAGCAGGCCAGAGGGGGTTCTCCCCAATGGCTACACCTTC. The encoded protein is CASRPEGVLPNGYTF.

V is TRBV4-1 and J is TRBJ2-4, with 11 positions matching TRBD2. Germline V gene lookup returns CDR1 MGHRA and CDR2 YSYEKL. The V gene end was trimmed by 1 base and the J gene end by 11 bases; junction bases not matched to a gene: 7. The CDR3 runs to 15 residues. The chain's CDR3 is CASSQGLAGPVFQYF. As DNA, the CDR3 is TGCGCCAGCAGCCAAGGACTAGCGGGGCCAGTATTTCAGTACTTC.

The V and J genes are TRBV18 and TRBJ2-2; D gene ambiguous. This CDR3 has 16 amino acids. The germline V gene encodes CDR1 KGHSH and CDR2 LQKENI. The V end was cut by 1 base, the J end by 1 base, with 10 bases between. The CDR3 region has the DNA TGTGCCAGCTCACCACGGGCGGCATTGAACACCGGGGAGCTGTTTTTT. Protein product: CASSPRAALNTGELFF. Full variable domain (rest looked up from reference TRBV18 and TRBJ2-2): NAGVMQNPRHLVRRRGQEARLRCSPMKGHSHVYWYRQLPEEGLKFMVYLQKENIIDESGMPKERFSAEFPKEGPSILRIQQVVRGDSAAYFCASSPRAALNTGELFFGEGSRLTVL.

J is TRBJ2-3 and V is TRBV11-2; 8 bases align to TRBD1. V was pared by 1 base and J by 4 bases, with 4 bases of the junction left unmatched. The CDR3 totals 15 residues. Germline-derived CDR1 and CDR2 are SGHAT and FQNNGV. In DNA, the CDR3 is TGTGCCAGCAGCTTAGCAGGGGGCGCGGCAGATACGCAGTATTTT. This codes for CASSLAGGAADTQYF.

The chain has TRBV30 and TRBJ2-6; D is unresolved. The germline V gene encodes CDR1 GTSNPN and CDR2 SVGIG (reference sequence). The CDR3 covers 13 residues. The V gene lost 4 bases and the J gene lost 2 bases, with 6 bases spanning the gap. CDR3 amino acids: CAWNRPGANVLTF. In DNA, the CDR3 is TGTGCCTGGAACAGACCTGGGGCCAACGTCCTGACTTTC.

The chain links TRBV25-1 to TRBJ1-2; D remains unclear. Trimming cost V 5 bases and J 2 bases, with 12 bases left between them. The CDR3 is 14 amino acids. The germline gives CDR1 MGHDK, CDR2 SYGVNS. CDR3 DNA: TGTGCCAGCAGTCAACCTCCGATGAACTATGGCTACACCTTC. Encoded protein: CASSQPPMNYGYTF.

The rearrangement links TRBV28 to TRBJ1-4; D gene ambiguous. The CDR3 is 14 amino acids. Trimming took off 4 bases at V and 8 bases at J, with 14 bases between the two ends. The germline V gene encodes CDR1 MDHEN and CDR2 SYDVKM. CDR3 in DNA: TGTGCCAGCAGTTATCTAGGGTTCCGGGAAAAACTGTTTTTT. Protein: CASSYLGFREKLFF.

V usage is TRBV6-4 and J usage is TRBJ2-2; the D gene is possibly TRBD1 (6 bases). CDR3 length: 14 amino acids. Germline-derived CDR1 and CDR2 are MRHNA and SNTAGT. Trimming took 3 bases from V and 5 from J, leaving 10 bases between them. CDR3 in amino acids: CASSEGARTGELFF. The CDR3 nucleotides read TGTGCCAGCAGTGAGGGGGCGAGGACCGGGGAGCTGTTTTTT.

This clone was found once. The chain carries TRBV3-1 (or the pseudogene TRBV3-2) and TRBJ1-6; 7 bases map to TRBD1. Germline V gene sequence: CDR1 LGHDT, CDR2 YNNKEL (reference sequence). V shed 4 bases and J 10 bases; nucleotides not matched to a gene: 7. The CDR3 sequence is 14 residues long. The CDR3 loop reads CASSPTGNHSPLHF. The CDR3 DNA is TGTGCCAGCAGCCCGACAGGGAATCACTCACCCCTCCACTTT.

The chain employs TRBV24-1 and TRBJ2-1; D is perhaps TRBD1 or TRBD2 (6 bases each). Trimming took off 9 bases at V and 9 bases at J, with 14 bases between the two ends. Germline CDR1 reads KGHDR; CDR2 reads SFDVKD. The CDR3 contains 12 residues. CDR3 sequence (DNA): TGTGCCACCTGGGGGGCGGTCGGTGAGCAGTTCTTC. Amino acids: CATWGAVGEQFF.

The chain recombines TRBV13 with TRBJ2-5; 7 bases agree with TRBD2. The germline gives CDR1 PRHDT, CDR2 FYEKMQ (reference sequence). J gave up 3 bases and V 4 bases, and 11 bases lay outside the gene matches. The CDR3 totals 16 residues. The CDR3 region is CASSSRVRAGEETQYF. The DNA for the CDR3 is TGTGCCAGCAGCTCCCGAGTGAGGGCGGGGGAAGAGACCCAGTACTTC.

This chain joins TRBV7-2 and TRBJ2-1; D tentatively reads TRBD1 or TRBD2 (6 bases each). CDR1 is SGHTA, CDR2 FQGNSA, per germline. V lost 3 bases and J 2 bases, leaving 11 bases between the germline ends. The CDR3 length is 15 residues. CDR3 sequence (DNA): TGTGCCAGCAGCTTTACGGGGGCGACCTACAATGAGCAGTTCTTC. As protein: CASSFTGATYNEQFF. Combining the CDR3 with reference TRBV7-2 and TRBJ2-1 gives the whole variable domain GAGVSQSPSNKVTEKGKDVELRCDPISGHTALYWYRQSLGQGLEFLIYFQGNSAPDKSGLPSDRFSAERTGGSVSTLTIQRTQQEDSAVYLCASSFTGATYNEQFFGPGTRLTVL.